These 11 T cell receptor beta chains originate from one sample sequenced in a study of T cells in Graves' hyperthyroidism and ophthalmopathy. Researchers took RNA transcripts and amplified the TCR beta CDR3 regions from them. The TCR CDR3 was amplified in a first-round RT-PCR using the HTBI primer set. TCRdb fed the multiplex PCR reads into MiXCR, producing one record per CDR3 protein. Of hundreds of thousands of distinct CDR3 sequences listed, around 15% are singletons. The material sequenced was blood. The receptors derive from a woman between 18 and 29 years old with Graves' hyperthyroidism.

This clonotype was seen a few times. This sequence joins TRBV29-1 and TRBJ1-2, with TRBD1 identical over 8 bases. Germline loops: CDR1 SQVTM, CDR2 ANQGSEA. The V and J ends lost 6 bases and 4 bases, in that order; junction bases with no gene match: 7. The CDR3 is made up of 13 amino acids. CDR3 sequence reads: CSVRTGTAYGYTF. DNA of the CDR3: TGCAGCGTCAGGACAGGGACGGCCTATGGCTACACCTTC.

V gene TRBV6-5 combines with J gene TRBJ1-1, with 7 bases fitting TRBD1. Unmatched junction bases numbered 9, after V lost 1 base and J lost 7 bases. The CDR3 has 15 residues. The germline V gene encodes CDR1 MNHEY and CDR2 SVGAGI. The CDR3 DNA follows: TGTGCCAGCAGTTACTGGGGGACAGACGAAGGTGAAGCTTTCTTT. It encodes CASSYWGTDEGEAFF.

This clonotype showed up many times. The chain uses TRBV28 and TRBJ1-1, with D hard to call. CDR1 and CDR2 from the germline V gene are MDHEN and SYDVKM. V lost 2 bases and J 13 bases, leaving 14 bases between the germline ends. There are 12 residues in the CDR3. The CDR3 DNA reads as TGTGCCAGCAGTTTAGGGTCATACAAGGGTTTCTTT. This encodes CASSLGSYKGFF.

This clonotype showed up just a few times. A read error may explain this, as a much larger clone is one base away. No conserved phenylalanine or tryptophan is present at the end of the CDR3, so a read error is the likely explanation. The rearrangement joins TRBV28 to TRBJ2-7, with a tentative D call TRBD2 (5 bases). Trimming removed 6 bases at V and 6 bases at J, with 15 bases between. The CDR3 is made up of 13 amino acids. Per germline, CDR1 MDHEN and CDR2 SYDVKM. CDR3 bases: TGTGCCAGCAGCAAACTAGTTCCTCTCGAGCAGTACCTC. It translates to CASSKLVPLEQYL.

The V and J genes are TRBV18 and TRBJ1-6; TRBD1 might be the D (5 bases). This CDR3 has 15 amino acids. Per germline, CDR1 KGHSH and CDR2 LQKENI. Trimming took off 2 bases at V and 5 bases at J, with 10 bases between the two ends. The CDR3 loop is CASSPGGLDNSPLHF. The CDR3, as DNA: TGTGCCAGCTCACCAGGGGGACTAGATAATTCACCCCTCCACTTT. Combining the CDR3 with reference TRBV18 and TRBJ1-6 gives the whole variable domain NAGVMQNPRHLVRRRGQEARLRCSPMKGHSHVYWYRQLPEEGLKFMVYLQKENIIDESGMPKERFSAEFPKEGPSILRIQQVVRGDSAAYFCASSPGGLDNSPLHFGNGTRLTVT.

This clonotype has ten or more counts. This sequence joins TRBV12-3 or TRBV12-4 and TRBJ2-1; the D gene is possibly TRBD1 (5 bases). The CDR3 extends over 14 amino acids. The ends were cut back, 4 bases at V and 10 bases at J, with 17 bases in the middle. The CDR3 here is CASSWGIGVWEQFF. CDR3 coding DNA: TGTGCCAGCAGTTGGGGAATAGGGGTTTGGGAGCAGTTCTTC.

The J gene is TRBJ2-2, the V gene TRBV6-1; a weak D match, TRBD1 (6 bases). Trimming pared 8 bases from V and 1 base from J, leaving 20 bases between. The length of the CDR3 is 17 residues. Germline V gives CDR1 MNHNS, CDR2 SASEGT. In nucleotides, the CDR3 is TGTGCCAGCTCACCACTTTCCGGGACACAGAACACCGGGGAGCTGTTTTTT. It codes for CASSPLSGTQNTGELFF.

This clonotype was counted only a few times. This chain links TRBV12-3 or TRBV12-4 with TRBJ2-7; no firm D call. This CDR3 has 13 residues. The ends were cut back, 4 bases at V and 0 bases at J, with 7 bases in the middle. CDR3 sequence: CASSSLPSYEQYF. DNA of the CDR3: TGTGCCAGCAGTTCTCTTCCCTCCTACGAGCAGTACTTC.

In this sample, this clonotype turned up a few times. The gene calls are TRBV29-1 and TRBJ2-1; maybe TRBD2 (6 bases). Germline CDR1 is SQVTM and CDR2 is ANQGSEA. The CDR3 contains 14 residues. Trimming took 4 bases from V and 5 from J, leaving 15 bases between them. The CDR3 region has the DNA TGCAGCGTTGGACGGAGGGGCCGGAACAATGAGCAGTTCTTC. Translating it yields CSVGRRGRNNEQFF.

The genes are TRBV10-3 and TRBJ1-2; TRBD1 agrees at 7 bases. The CDR3 covers 12 residues. CDR1 is ENHRY and CDR2 is SYGVKD in the germline V gene. V lost 2 bases, J lost 11 bases, and 5 bases stayed unmatched. Written as DNA, the CDR3 is TGTGCCATCAGTGAGCCAGGGGGAGGTTACACCTTC. It translates to CAISEPGGGYTF.

This clonotype showed up many times. The chain has TRBV3-1 and TRBJ1-1, with D unresolved. This CDR3 contains 13 residues. The germline V gene encodes CDR1 LGHDT and CDR2 YNNKEL (reference sequence). The V end lost 1 base, the J end lost 4 bases, and 7 bases lay between the germline ends. The CDR3 is CASSQVRSTEAFF. CDR3 coding DNA: TGTGCCAGCAGCCAAGTCCGGTCCACTGAAGCTTTCTTT.